A single sample gave rise to the 31 T cell receptor beta chains below, sequenced in a study of glioma-infiltrating T cells. Amplification of TCR alpha and beta CDR3 regions from RNA used iRepertoire nested multiplex PCR. TCRdb re-called the multiplex PCR reads with MiXCR, one entry per CDR3 protein. This sample carries about 140,000 distinct CDR3 sequences, around 40% of them seen once, and the ten largest clones take roughly 20%. The sample was glioma tissue, nonneoplastic brain tissue, or PBMCs (not recorded which). The source is a human donor with low-grade glioma or glioblastoma, undergoing nonglioma brain surgery, or in good health (not recorded which).

This clonotype was recorded a few times. The V call is TRBV7-2, the J call TRBJ2-1, with D uncertain. This CDR3 has 16 amino acids. From germline, CDR1 is SGHTA and CDR2 FQGNSA. Trimming took off 4 bases at V and 7 bases at J, with 20 bases between the two ends. The CDR3 loop is CASSSFVETRSNEQFF. The DNA for the CDR3 is TGTGCCAGCAGCTCCTTTGTTGAGACCAGAAGTAATGAGCAGTTCTTC.

The table lists this clonotype with a few counts. This chain joins TRBV4-1 and TRBJ1-5; tentatively, D is TRBD1 (5 bases). The V end lost 8 bases, the J end lost 6 bases, and 17 bases lay between the germline ends. From germline, CDR1 is MGHRA and CDR2 YSYEKL. The CDR3 totals 14 residues. CDR3 coding DNA: TGCGCCAGCTCACCGGGAGCGGGGGGTCAGCCCCAGCATTTT. This sequence encodes CASSPGAGGQPQHF.

There are a few counts of this clonotype. CDR3 in amino acids: CASSLIWNEQFF. CDR3 bases: TGTGCCAGCAGCTTAATTTGGAATGAGCAGTTCTTC. This chain connects TRBV7-2 to TRBJ2-1; D uncertain. CDR3 size: 12 residues. In germline, CDR1 is SGHTA, CDR2 FQGNSA. V was pared by 2 bases and J by 7 bases, with 6 bases between.

The sample holds a few counts of this clonotype. The V call is TRBV7-9, the J call TRBJ2-1; 8 bases are shared with TRBD2. J lost 12 bases, V lost 6 bases, and 7 bases had no gene match. The CDR3 is 12 amino acids. In germline, CDR1 is SEHNR, CDR2 FQNEAQ (reference sequence). Here the CDR3 reads CASSAIAGSQFF. The DNA of the CDR3 is TGTGCCAGCAGTGCGATAGCGGGATCGCAGTTCTTC.

CDR3 sequence (DNA): TGTGCCAGTAGTCAACAGGCAAACACCGGGGAGCTGTTTTTT. Its protein is CASSQQANTGELFF. The J gene is TRBJ2-2, the V gene TRBV19; tentatively, D is TRBD1 (5 bases). This CDR3 is 14 amino acids long. Germline V lookup: CDR1 LNHDA, CDR2 SQIVND (reference sequence). The V end was cut by 5 bases, the J end by 2 bases, with 9 bases between.

A few counts support this clonotype. In DNA, the CDR3 is TGTGCCAGCAGCTTGAGGGGGGGCGTTGGCTACACCTTC. Translation gives CASSLRGGVGYTF. J is TRBJ1-2 and V is TRBV7-2, with a possible D match to TRBD1 (6 bases). This CDR3 is built from 13 residues. Trimming removed 3 bases from V and 7 bases from J, with 12 bases in between. Germline values: CDR1 SGHTA, CDR2 FQGNSA.

The gene calls are TRBV28 and TRBJ1-1; D call uncertain. Deletions cut 7 bases from V and 0 bases from J, with 6 bases between. The germline V gene encodes CDR1 MDHEN and CDR2 SYDVKM. CDR3 length: 12 residues. The CDR3 spells CASNQMNTEAFF. CDR3 sequence (DNA): TGTGCCAGCAATCAGATGAACACTGAAGCTTTCTTT.

The chain recombines TRBV4-1 with TRBJ2-3; no clear D. Germline V gene data show CDR1 as MGHRA and CDR2 as YSYEKL. Trimming cost V 5 bases and J 4 bases, with 13 bases left between them. CDR3 length: 14 residues. The CDR3: CASSNWDQADTQYF. In DNA, the CDR3 is TGCGCCAGCAGCAACTGGGATCAGGCAGATACGCAGTATTTT.

In its sample, this clonotype was seen a few times. This sequence joins TRBV12-3 or TRBV12-4 and TRBJ2-5; tentative D call: TRBD1 (6 bases). The CDR3 has 12 residues. Trimming left V 5 bases short and J 7 bases short, with 11 bases between. This chain's CDR3 is CASSQGLGTQYF. The CDR3 DNA is TGTGCCAGCAGTCAGGGGCTTGGGACCCAGTACTTC.

The chain carries TRBV4-1 and TRBJ2-2, with D perhaps TRBD1 (5 bases). Looked up from germline, CDR1 is MGHRA and CDR2 is YSYEKL. The CDR3 has 14 residues. Trimming removed 4 bases from V and 1 base from J, with 7 bases in between. CDR3 coding DNA: TGCGCCAGCAGCCGTGGACAGAACACCGGGGAGCTGTTTTTT. Translated: CASSRGQNTGELFF.

This chain uses TRBV6-1 with TRBJ2-6; D might be TRBD1 (5 bases). This CDR3 has 15 residues. Germline CDR1 is MNHNS and CDR2 is SASEGT. V lost 6 bases to trimming and J lost 2 bases, with 11 bases between them. The CDR3 coding sequence is TGTGCCAGCAGCAAAGGGGTACCTGGGGCCAACGTCCTGACTTTC. Protein: CASSKGVPGANVLTF.

On this clonotype: The junction differs from germline at one of its ends, possibly a read error. The chain is built from TRBV7-2 and TRBJ1-5, with D hard to call. CDR1 is SGHTA and CDR2 is FQGNSA in the germline V gene. The CDR3 is 14 amino acids. The CDR3: CASSSDGPNRPQHF. The CDR3 DNA reads as TGTGCCAGCAGCTCGGACGGCCCCAATCGGCCCCAGCATTTT. Drawing the rest from reference TRBV7-2 and TRBJ1-5, the complete variable domain is GAGVSQSPSNKVTEKGKDVELRCDPISGHTALYWYRQSLGQGLEFLIYFQGNSAPDKSGLPSDRFSAERTGGSVSTLTIQRTQQEDSAVYLCASSSDGPNRPQHFGDGTRLSIL.

J is TRBJ1-3 and V is TRBV12-3 or TRBV12-4; 9 nucleotides align to TRBD1. V trimming: 5 bases; J trimming: 4 bases; junction bases outside the gene matches: 6. The CDR3 runs 15 residues. The CDR3: CASSPGDRVGNTIYF. DNA of the CDR3: TGTGCCAGCAGTCCGGGGGACAGGGTCGGAAACACCATATATTTT.

J is TRBJ2-7 and V is TRBV20-1; D may be TRBD2 (6 bases). CDR1 is DFQATT and CDR2 is SNEGSKA in the germline V gene (reference sequence). V was pared by 1 base and J by 1 base, with 17 bases between. This CDR3 region has 16 residues. As DNA, the CDR3 is TGCAGTGCTAGAGGTTTTAAGGATAGCGGTTCCTACGAGCAGTACTTC. Residues: CSARGFKDSGSYEQYF.

This clonotype turned up a few times. The chain carries TRBV7-2 and TRBJ2-3, with D uncertain. The CDR3 sequence is 13 residues long. Trimming shortened V by 5 bases and J by 1 base, and 7 bases separated the two germline ends. CDR1 is SGHTA, CDR2 FQGNSA, per germline. This CDR3 reads CASSMQGTDTQYF. CDR3 nucleotide sequence: TGTGCCAGCAGCATGCAGGGCACAGATACGCAGTATTTT.

The chain employs TRBV4-3 and TRBJ1-1; D gene uncertain. V was shortened by 1 base and J by 0 bases, with 9 bases between the two germline ends. Germline assignment: CDR1 LGHNA and CDR2 YSLEER. The CDR3 runs to 15 residues. As DNA, the CDR3 is TGCGCCAGCAGCCAAGGAGGGTTCATGAACACTGAAGCTTTCTTT. This gives the protein CASSQGGFMNTEAFF.

This chain uses TRBV6-1 with TRBJ2-5; D not certain. The CDR3 covers 15 residues. V was cut by 6 bases and J by 2 bases, with 16 bases left in between. Per the germline V gene, CDR1 is MNHNS and CDR2 is SASEGT. The CDR3 loop reads CASSEMVAVQETQYF. The CDR3 nucleotides are TGTGCCAGCAGCGAGATGGTAGCTGTTCAAGAGACCCAGTACTTC.

This chain joins TRBV28 and TRBJ2-7; D gene unclear. Germline assignment: CDR1 MDHEN and CDR2 SYDVKM. The CDR3 totals 11 residues. Trimming took 6 bases from V and 7 from J, leaving 10 bases between them. CDR3 sequence (DNA): TGTGCCAGCAGGGTGGGTCGGGAGCAGTACTTC. Protein: CASRVGREQYF.

The V gene is TRBV27, the J gene TRBJ2-1; D might be TRBD2 (6 bases). This CDR3 has 13 amino acids. From germline, CDR1 is MNHEY and CDR2 SMNVEV (reference sequence). V lost 6 bases to trimming and J lost 2 bases, with 8 bases between them. Here the CDR3 DNA reads TGTGCCAGCAGGGAGGGTCCCTACAATGAGCAGTTCTTC. Residues: CASREGPYNEQFF.

The chain joins TRBV28 to TRBJ2-7, with a possible D match to TRBD2 (7 bases). Germline V gene sequence: CDR1 MDHEN, CDR2 SYDVKM. The length of the CDR3 is 14 residues. Trimming took 3 bases from V and 5 from J, leaving 14 bases between them. The CDR3 sequence: CASSFPQGRDEQYF. CDR3 DNA: TGTGCCAGCAGTTTCCCCCAGGGGAGGGACGAGCAGTACTTC.

Remarks on this clonotype: Compared with germline, one end of the junction differs, possibly owing to a read error. The CDR3 DNA reads as TGTGCCAGCAGAGAAGACAGGAACACTGAAGCTTTCTTT. Encoded protein: CASREDRNTEAFF. J is TRBJ1-1 and V is TRBV2, with D possibly TRBD1 on 5 matching bases. This CDR3 has 13 residues. From germline, CDR1 is SNHLY and CDR2 FYNNEI.

Regarding this clonotype: One junction end disagrees with the germline gene, perhaps due to a read error. The rearrangement uses TRBV6-4 and TRBJ2-3, with a tentative D call TRBD2 (5 bases). The CDR3 extends over 12 amino acids. The V gene's germline CDR1 is MRHNA and CDR2 SNTAGT. The CDR3 nucleotides read TGTGCCAGCAGGGAGGTTGCAGATATGCAGTATTTT. Translating gives CASREVADMQYF.

This clonotype was seen more than once but under ten times. The gene calls are TRBV6-1 and TRBJ1-2; a weak D match, TRBD1 (5 bases). V dropped 6 bases and J dropped 6 bases, with 14 bases sitting between them. The germline CDR1 and CDR2 sequences are MNHNS and SASEGT. This CDR3 region has 13 residues. The CDR3 loop is CASRRFGDHGYTF. The CDR3 DNA reads TGTGCCAGCAGACGCTTCGGGGACCATGGCTACACCTTC.

This clonotype was picked up many times. The rearrangement uses TRBV3-1 and TRBJ2-7; D remains unclear. The CDR3 runs to 11 residues. From germline, CDR1 is LGHDT and CDR2 YNNKEL (reference sequence). The ends were cut back, 6 bases at V and 3 bases at J, with 6 bases in the middle. The CDR3 loop is CASSHSYEQYF. As DNA, the CDR3 is TGTGCCAGCAGTCACAGCTACGAGCAGTACTTC.

The V call is TRBV4-1, the J call TRBJ2-7; TRBD2 aligns across 7 bases. CDR1 MGHRA and CDR2 YSYEKL come from the germline V gene. V was clipped by 0 bases and J by 2 bases; unmatched bases: 7. This CDR3 has 16 amino acids. Here the CDR3 DNA reads TGCGCCAGCAGCCAAGATGGTACAGCGGGGACCTACGAGCAGTACTTC. Its translation: CASSQDGTAGTYEQYF.

The chain links TRBV10-3 to TRBJ2-1; D uncertain. Germline values: CDR1 ENHRY, CDR2 SYGVKD. Between the trimmed V and J ends, which lost 4 bases and 5 bases, there was a span of 6 bases. CDR3 length: 12 residues. The CDR3, as DNA: TGTGCCATCAGTGCCCAGGACAATGAGCAGTTCTTC. This codes for CAISAQDNEQFF.

Regarding this clonotype: This may come from a read error, since a much larger clone is one base off. V gene TRBV6-1 combines with J gene TRBJ2-7; D is ambiguous. The germline gives CDR1 MNHNS, CDR2 SASEGT. Trimming stripped 7 bases from V and 0 bases from J, with 7 bases between. This CDR3 region has 12 residues. The CDR3 spells CASTQSSYEQYF. The CDR3 DNA sequence: TGTGCCAGCACTCAGAGCTCCTACGAGCAGTACTTC.

On this clonotype itself: A junction boundary mismatches the germline segment, possibly from a read error. The chain is built from TRBV3-1 and TRBJ2-7; the D gene is possibly TRBD2 (5 bases). Looked up from germline, CDR1 is LGHDT and CDR2 is YNNKEL (reference sequence). The CDR3 totals 15 residues. The CDR3 sequence is CASSQDADYSYEQYF. Here the CDR3 DNA reads TGTGCAAGCAGCCAAGATGCCGACTACTCCTACGAGCAGTACTTC.

A word on this clonotype: At one end, the junction sequence differs from germline, possibly due to a read error. The chain is built from TRBV6-1 and TRBJ2-7; the match to TRBD1 covers 7 bases. CDR3 length equals 13 residues. Per germline, CDR1 MNHNS and CDR2 SASEGT. CDR3 nucleotides: TGTGCCAGCAGCAGCGGACAGGCCTACGAGCAGTGCTTC. Protein: CASSSGQAYEQCF.

This clonotype has more than one count but fewer than ten. The chain joins TRBV19 to TRBJ2-1; D is undetermined. This CDR3 is 12 amino acids long. Trimming cost V 5 bases and J 4 bases, with 6 bases left between them. The germline CDR1 and CDR2 sequences are LNHDA and SQIVND (reference sequence). In nucleotides, the CDR3 is TGTGCCAGTAGTGCGGCATACAATGAGCAGTTCTTC. It specifies CASSAAYNEQFF.

The gene calls are TRBV6-2 or TRBV6-3 and TRBJ2-2; D is unclear. The CDR3 sequence is 14 residues long. The germline CDR1 and CDR2 sequences are MNHEY and SVGEGT. The V end lost 3 bases, the J end lost 5 bases, and 10 bases lay between the germline ends. The CDR3 DNA sequence: TGTGCCAGCAGTTATTCCCCTGGAACCGGGGAGCTGTTTTTT. Protein sequence: CASSYSPGTGELFF.